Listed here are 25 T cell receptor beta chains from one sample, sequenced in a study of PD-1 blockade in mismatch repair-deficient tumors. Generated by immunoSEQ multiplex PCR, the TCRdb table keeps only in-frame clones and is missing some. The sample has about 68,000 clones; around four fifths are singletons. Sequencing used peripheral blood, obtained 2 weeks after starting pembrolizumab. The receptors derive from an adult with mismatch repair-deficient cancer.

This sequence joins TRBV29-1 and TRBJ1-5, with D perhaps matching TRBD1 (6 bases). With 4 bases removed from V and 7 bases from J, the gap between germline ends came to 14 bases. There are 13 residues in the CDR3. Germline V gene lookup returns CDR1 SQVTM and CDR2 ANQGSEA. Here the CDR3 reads CSVGGAGNQPQHF. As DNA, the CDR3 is TGCAGCGTTGGGGGGGCAGGTAACCAGCCCCAGCATTTT.

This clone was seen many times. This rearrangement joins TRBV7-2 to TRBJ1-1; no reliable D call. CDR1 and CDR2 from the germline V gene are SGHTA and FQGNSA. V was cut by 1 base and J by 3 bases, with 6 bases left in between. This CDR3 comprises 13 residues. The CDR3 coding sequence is TGTGCCAGCAGCTTAGGGGCGTACACTGAAGCTTTCTTT. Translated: CASSLGAYTEAFF. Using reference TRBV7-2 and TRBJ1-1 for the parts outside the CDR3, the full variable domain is GAGVSQSPSNKVTEKGKDVELRCDPISGHTALYWYRQSLGQGLEFLIYFQGNSAPDKSGLPSDRFSAERTGGSVSTLTIQRTQQEDSAVYLCASSLGAYTEAFFGQGTRLTVV.

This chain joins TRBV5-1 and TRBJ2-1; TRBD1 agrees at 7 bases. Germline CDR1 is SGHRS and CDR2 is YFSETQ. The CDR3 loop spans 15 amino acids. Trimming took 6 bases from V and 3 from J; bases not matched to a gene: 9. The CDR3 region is CASKIVQGFYNEQFF. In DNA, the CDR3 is TGCGCCAGCAAAATTGTACAGGGGTTCTACAATGAGCAGTTCTTC.

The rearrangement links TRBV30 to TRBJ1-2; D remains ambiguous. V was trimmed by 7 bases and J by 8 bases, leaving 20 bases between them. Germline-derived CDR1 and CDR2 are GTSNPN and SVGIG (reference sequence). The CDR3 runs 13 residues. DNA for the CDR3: TGTGCCTTATCGCAGTTGGGTGCAGGCGGCTACACCTTC. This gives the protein CALSQLGAGGYTF.

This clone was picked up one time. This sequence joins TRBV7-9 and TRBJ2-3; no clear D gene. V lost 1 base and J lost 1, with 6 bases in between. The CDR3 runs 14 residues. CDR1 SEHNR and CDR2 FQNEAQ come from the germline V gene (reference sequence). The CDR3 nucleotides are TGTGCCAGCAGCTTAGAACTCCGCACAGATACGCAGTATTTT. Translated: CASSLELRTDTQYF. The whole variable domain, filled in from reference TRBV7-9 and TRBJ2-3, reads DTGVSQNPRHKITKRGQNVTFRCDPISEHNRLYWYRQTLGQGPEFLTYFQNEAQLEKSRLLSDRFSAERPKGSFSTLEIQRTEQGDSAMYLCASSLELRTDTQYFGPGTRLTVL.

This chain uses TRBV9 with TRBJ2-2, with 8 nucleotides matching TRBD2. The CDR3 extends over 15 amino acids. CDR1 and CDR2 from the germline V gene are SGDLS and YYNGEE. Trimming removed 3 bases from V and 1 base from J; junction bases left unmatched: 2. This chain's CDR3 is CASSGAGGNTGELFF. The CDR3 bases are TGTGCCAGCAGCGGTGCGGGAGGGAACACCGGGGAGCTGTTTTTT.

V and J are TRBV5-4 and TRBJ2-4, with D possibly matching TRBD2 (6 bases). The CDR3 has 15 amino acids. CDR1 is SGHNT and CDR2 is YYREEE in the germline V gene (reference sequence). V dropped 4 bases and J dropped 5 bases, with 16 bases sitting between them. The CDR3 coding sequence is TGTGCCAGCAGCGCGGGATCTTCCTGGGAAAACATTCAGTACTTC. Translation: CASSAGSSWENIQYF.

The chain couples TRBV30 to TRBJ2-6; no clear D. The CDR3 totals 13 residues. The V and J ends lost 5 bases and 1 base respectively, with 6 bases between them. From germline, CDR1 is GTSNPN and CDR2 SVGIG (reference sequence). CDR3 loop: CAWGPSGANVLTF. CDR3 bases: TGTGCCTGGGGCCCTTCTGGGGCCAACGTCCTGACTTTC.

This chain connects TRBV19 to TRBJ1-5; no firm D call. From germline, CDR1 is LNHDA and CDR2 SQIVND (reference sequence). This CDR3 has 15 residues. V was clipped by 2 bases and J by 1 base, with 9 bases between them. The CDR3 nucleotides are TGTGCCAGTAGTATAAAGGGCCGGAGCAATCAGCCCCAGCATTTT. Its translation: CASSIKGRSNQPQHF. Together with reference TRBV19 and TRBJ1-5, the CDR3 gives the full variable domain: DGGITQSPKYLFRKEGQNVTLSCEQNLNHDAMYWYRQDPGQGLRLIYYSQIVNDFQKGDIAEGYSVSREKKESFPLTVTSAQKNPTAFYLCASSIKGRSNQPQHFGDGTRLSIL.

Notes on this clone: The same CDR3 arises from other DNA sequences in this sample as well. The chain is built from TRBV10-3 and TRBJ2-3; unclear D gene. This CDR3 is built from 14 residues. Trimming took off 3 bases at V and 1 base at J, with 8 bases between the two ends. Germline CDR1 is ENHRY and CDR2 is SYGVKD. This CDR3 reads CAISEGRGTDTQYF. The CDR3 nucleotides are TGTGCCATCAGTGAAGGCAGAGGCACAGATACGCAGTATTTT.

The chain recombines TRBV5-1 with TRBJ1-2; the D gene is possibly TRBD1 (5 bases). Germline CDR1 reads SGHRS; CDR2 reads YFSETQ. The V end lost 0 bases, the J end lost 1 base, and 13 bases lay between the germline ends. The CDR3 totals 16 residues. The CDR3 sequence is CASSLEGGENNYGYTF. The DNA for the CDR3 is TGCGCCAGCAGCTTGGAAGGAGGGGAGAATAACTATGGCTACACCTTC.

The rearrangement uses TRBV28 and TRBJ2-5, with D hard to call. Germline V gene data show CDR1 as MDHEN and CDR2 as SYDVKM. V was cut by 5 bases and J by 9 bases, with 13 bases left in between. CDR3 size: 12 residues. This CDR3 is CASSRAILAQYF. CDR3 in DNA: TGTGCCAGCAGTAGAGCGATATTGGCCCAGTACTTC.

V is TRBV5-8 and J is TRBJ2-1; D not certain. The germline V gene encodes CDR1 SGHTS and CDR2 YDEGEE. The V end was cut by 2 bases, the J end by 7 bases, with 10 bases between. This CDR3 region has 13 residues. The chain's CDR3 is CASSFTRLNEQFF. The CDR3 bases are TGTGCCAGCAGCTTTACCCGGCTTAATGAGCAGTTCTTC.

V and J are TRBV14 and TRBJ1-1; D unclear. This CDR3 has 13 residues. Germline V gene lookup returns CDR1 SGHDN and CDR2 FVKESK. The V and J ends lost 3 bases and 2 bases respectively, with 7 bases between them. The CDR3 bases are TGTGCCAGCAGCCAGCTCAGAAACACTGAAGCTTTCTTT. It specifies CASSQLRNTEAFF.

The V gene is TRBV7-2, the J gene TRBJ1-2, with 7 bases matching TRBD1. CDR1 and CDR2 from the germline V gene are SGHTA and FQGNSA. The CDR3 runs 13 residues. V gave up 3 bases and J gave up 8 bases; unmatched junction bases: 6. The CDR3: CASSLEDRFGYTF. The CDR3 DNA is TGTGCCAGCAGCTTGGAGGACAGGTTCGGCTACACCTTC.

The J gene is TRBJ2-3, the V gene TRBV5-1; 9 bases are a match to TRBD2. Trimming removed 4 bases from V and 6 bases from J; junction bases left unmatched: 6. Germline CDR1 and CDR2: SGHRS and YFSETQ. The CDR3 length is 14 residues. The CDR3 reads CASSAGLAWDTQYF. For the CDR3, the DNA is TGCGCCAGCAGCGCGGGACTAGCTTGGGATACGCAGTATTTT.

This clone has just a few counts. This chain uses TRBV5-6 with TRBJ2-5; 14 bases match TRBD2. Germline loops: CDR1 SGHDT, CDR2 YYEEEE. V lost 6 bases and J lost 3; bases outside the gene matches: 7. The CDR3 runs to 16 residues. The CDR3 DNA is TGTGCCAGCATCCCTTTGACTAGCGGGAGGGAAGAGACCCAGTACTTC. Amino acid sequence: CASIPLTSGREETQYF. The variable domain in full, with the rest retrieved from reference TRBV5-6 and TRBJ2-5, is DAGVTQSPTHLIKTRGQQVTLRCSPKSGHDTVSWYQQALGQGPQFIFQYYEEEERQRGNFPDRFSGHQFPNYSSELNVNALLLGDSALYLCASIPLTSGREETQYFGPGTRLLVL.

DNA for the CDR3: TGCGCCAGCAGCTACCGGGTCAACACTGAAGCTTTCTTT. Translation: CASSYRVNTEAFF. The V and J genes are TRBV5-1 and TRBJ1-1; D not certain. Trimming cost V 3 bases and J 2 bases, with 8 bases left between them. Germline V gene data show CDR1 as SGHRS and CDR2 as YFSETQ. The CDR3 contains 13 residues.

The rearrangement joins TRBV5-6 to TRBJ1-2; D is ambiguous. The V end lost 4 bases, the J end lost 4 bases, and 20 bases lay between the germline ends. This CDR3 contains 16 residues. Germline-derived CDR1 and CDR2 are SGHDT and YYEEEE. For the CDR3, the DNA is TGTGCCAGCAGCACGCGGACGGAGCTACGCCTCTATGGCTACACCTTC. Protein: CASSTRTELRLYGYTF.

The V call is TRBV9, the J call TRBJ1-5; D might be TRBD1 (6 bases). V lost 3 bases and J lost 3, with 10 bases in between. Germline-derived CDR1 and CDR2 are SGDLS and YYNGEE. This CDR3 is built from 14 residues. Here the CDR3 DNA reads TGTGCCAGCAGCGGGGGGGGGCACAATCAGCCCCAGCATTTT. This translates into CASSGGGHNQPQHF.

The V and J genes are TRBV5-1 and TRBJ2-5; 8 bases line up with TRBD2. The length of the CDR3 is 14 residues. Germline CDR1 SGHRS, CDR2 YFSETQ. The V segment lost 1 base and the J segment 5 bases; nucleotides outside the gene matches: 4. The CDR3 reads CASSLSGRGETQYF. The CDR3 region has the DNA TGCGCCAGCAGCTTGAGCGGGAGAGGGGAGACCCAGTACTTC.

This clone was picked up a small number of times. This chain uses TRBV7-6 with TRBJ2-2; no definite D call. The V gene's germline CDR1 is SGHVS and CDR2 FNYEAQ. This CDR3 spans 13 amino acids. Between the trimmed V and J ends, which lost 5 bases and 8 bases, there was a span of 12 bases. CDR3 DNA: TGTGCCAGCAGCCTAAACAGTGGGGGGGAGCTGTTTTTT. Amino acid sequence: CASSLNSGGELFF.

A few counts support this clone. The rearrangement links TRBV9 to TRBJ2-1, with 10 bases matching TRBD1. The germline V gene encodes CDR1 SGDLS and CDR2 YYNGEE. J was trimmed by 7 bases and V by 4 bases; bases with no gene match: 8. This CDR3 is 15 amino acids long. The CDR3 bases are TGTGCCAGCAGCTGGGGGACAGGGGTTGGTAATGAGCAGTTCTTC. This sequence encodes CASSWGTGVGNEQFF.

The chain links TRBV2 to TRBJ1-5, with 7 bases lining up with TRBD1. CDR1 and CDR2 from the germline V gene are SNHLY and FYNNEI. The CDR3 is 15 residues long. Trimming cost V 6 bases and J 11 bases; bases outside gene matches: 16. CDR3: CASRFGGEGALTQHF. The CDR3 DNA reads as TGTGCCAGCAGGTTTGGCGGGGAGGGGGCATTGACCCAGCATTTT.

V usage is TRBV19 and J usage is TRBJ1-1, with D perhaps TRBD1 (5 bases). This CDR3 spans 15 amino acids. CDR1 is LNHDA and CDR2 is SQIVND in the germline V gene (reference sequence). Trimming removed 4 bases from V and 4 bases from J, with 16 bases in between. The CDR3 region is CASSTPLRGGTEAFF. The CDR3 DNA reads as TGTGCCAGTAGTACCCCCCTTAGGGGAGGCACTGAAGCTTTCTTT. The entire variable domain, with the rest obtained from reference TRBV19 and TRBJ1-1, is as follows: DGGITQSPKYLFRKEGQNVTLSCEQNLNHDAMYWYRQDPGQGLRLIYYSQIVNDFQKGDIAEGYSVSREKKESFPLTVTSAQKNPTAFYLCASSTPLRGGTEAFFGQGTRLTVV.